This T cell receptor (beta chain) was identified during a study of Ad26.COV2.S vaccination and SARS-CoV-2 variants. As for the study in general: Enrollment placed the donor in the COV1001 Ad26.COV2.S trial arm. Participants got Ad26.COV2.S intramuscularly, once or twice 56 days apart.

The repertoire was sequenced with immunoSEQ multiplex PCR; TCRdb's copy has only in-frame clones and lacks some. The sample includes 380,000 or so clones, roughly four fifths of them seen just once. Described treatment: 15 to 20 received Ad26.COV2.S at low or high dose, single or two shots; 5 received placebo; per-sample allocation not given. Specimen acquisition occurred on day 63 following the initial vaccine or placebo injection. The table lists this clone with a count of one. Trimming took off 5 bases at V and 3 bases at J, with 10 bases between the two ends. This CDR3 region has 13 residues. Germline values: CDR1 SGHTA, CDR2 FQGTGA.

The source of this sequence is a person aged 18-60 years who received the Ad26.COV2.S COVID-19 vaccine or a placebo. The sample in question was peripheral blood, obtained in a trial of Ad26.COV2.S vaccine versus placebo. The V gene is TRBV7-3, the J gene TRBJ1-1; TRBD1 is a possible D gene (5 bases). The CDR3 nucleotides read TGTGCCAGCAGCAGGGGTAGGGACACTGAAGCTTTCTTT. Translated, it gives CASSRGRDTEAFF. Together with reference TRBV7-3 and TRBJ1-1, the CDR3 gives the full variable domain: GAGVSQTPSNKVTEKGKYVELRCDPISGHTALYWYRQSLGQGPEFLIYFQGTGAADDSGLPNDRFFAVRPEGSVSTLKIQRTERGDSAVYLCASSRGRDTEAFFGQGTRLTVV.